This note documents a single T cell receptor (beta chain) sequence. This clone was observed a handful of times. What antigen it recognizes has not been identified. Base qualities are not at hand, and no much larger clone is one base apart. Library method: the immunoSEQ multiplex PCR assay. RNA was extracted from all samples and reverse transcribed into cDNA as template for TCR sequencing. SuperScript III was used to make first-strand cDNA, primed with a 2:1 mix of oligo-dT and random hexamers. A synthetic immune receptor repertoire was used to assess amplification bias, and residual bias was removed computationally. The authors' pipeline ran thus. Raw reads were preprocessed for error removal, and CDR3 was defined according to IMGT conventions as running from the conserved cysteine to phenylalanine. Clonality was computed by normalizing Shannon entropy by log2 of the number of productive unique TCRs and subtracting the result from 1. Scalp TCRbeta sequences were cross-referenced with sorted blood CD4 and CD8 repertoires so that the CD4 or CD8 identity of scalp clones could be inferred. In TCRdb, the immuneACCESS table is reduced to in-frame sequences with V and J assigned. These tables do not hold every clone; where another copy was compared, an unresolved V gene accounts for under half, and the others remain unexplained. The V and J calls and the clone size are those of that table, but D and trimming were determined from the DNA. This sample comprises some 180,000 clones, roughly 60% of them detected only once. The ten largest clones take up about 1.7% of the sample.

This entry is derived from a study of CD8+ T cells in alopecia areata (dated by TCRdb to 2017 to 2018). Some background on the complete study: The treated patients took part in an open-label pilot trial in which moderate-to-severe alopecia areata was treated with oral tofacitinib at 5 to 10 mg twice daily. Amplification of TCRbeta CDR3 regions was done by immunoSEQ multiplex PCR using 35 Vbeta forward primers and 13 Jbeta reverse primers. RNA was obtained with the PAXgene miRNA kit for fixed scalp, the miRNeasy kit for PBMCs, and the RNeasy kit for mouse skin. Scalp clonality was compared across normal scalp (n=4), patchy alopecia areata scalp (n=8), and alopecia totalis/universalis scalp (n=8). Human TCRbeta sequencing covered scalp tissue and sorted CD4+ and CD8+ peripheral blood T cells from patchy and totalis/universalis alopecia areata patients and healthy controls. In both human patients and the C3H/HeJ mouse model, the study applied high-throughput TCRbeta sequencing to look at T cell clonal expansion in alopecia areata. Patients received tofacitinib for 6 to 18 months and were then followed off drug for 6 months to check for delayed response and recurrence. Patients on tofacitinib were biopsied at baseline and after 4 and 24 weeks of treatment, and several of the patients also had a later scalp biopsy. Points the paper makes about the study in general: Higher clonality and more expanded CD8+ clones were observed in lesional scalp than in normal scalp, particularly in alopecia totalis/universalis, a finding suggestive of antigenic drive. Resident alphabeta T cells in normal human skin are also sequenced, complicating scalp TCR repertoire analysis, unlike mouse skin dominated by gammadelta T cells. Compared with mice, TCR sequences shared between patients were less clear, possibly partly because of HLA diversity across the patient population.

What this sample's time point label stands for: baseline before oral tofacitinib. Peripheral blood and lesional scalp punch biopsies were obtained from patients with alopecia areata. PBMCs were isolated by density centrifugation and stained for CD3, CD4 and CD8, and CD4+ and CD8+ T cells were sorted on a FACSAria. The CDR3 measures 13 amino acids from cysteine to phenylalanine. The DNA shown is the 39-base CDR3, in frame from base 1. Trimming takes 11 bases from V and 0 bases from J, and the germline ends sit 12 bases apart. As encoded in the germline V gene, CDR1 is ENHRY while CDR2 is SYGVKD. The rearrangement joined TRBV10-3 to TRBJ2-3; tentative D gene TRBD2, with 5 bases matching. The sample consisted of CD4+ T cells sorted from blood, taken at week 0. The receptor comes from a human donor with alopecia areata. The CDR3 region has the sequence CASGVKSTDTQYF. The DNA sequence is as follows: TGTGCCTCCGGGGTAAAAAGCACAGATACGCAGTATTTT.